The TCR beta chain described here comes from a study of blood T cells in healthy people across ages. Then a second PCR, running roughly 7 to 11 cycles, was carried out with a sample-barcoded 5' primer and a J-beta primer mix. TCRdb re-called the 5' RACE reads through MiXCR, storing one row per CDR3 protein. Of roughly 730,000 distinct CDR3 sequences detected, around 50% appear once; the ten largest clones hold roughly 24%. Germline V lookup: CDR1 SGHTA, CDR2 FQGNSA. This CDR3 is 14 amino acids long. The TCR was taken from a man in his forties or fifties in good health. Material for sequencing was blood. The J gene is TRBJ2-4, the V gene TRBV7-2; 8 nucleotides agree with TRBD1. The J call may be faulty, since TRBJ2-5 better matches the DNA end. CDR3 DNA: TGTGCCAGCAGGAAGGACAGGGTTGGTAAGACCCAGTACTTC. Amino acids: CASRKDRVGKTQYF.